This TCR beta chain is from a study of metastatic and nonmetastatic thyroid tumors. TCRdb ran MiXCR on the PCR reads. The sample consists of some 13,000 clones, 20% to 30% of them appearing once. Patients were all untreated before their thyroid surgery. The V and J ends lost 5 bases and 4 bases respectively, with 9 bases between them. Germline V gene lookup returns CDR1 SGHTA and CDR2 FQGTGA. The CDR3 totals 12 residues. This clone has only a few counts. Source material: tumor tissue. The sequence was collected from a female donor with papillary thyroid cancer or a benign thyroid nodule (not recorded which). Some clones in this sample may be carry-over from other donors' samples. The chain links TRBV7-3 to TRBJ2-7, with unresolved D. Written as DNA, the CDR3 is TGTGCCAGCAGCCCGGACGGTTACGAGCAGTACTTC. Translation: CASSPDGYEQYF.